This T cell receptor (beta chain) was identified in a study of cytomegalovirus exposure and HLA in healthy donors. Study overall: As released early, the data held 85 million to 95 million unique TCRs from HLA-typed donors. Study-wide findings and caveats: In a later analysis, most CMV-associated TCR beta chains appeared HLA-restricted.

A remark on this clone: Its antigen is as yet unknown.

Trimming shortened V by 2 bases and J by 7 bases, and 9 bases separated the two germline ends. CDR3 size: 13 residues. In germline, CDR1 is MNHEY, CDR2 SVGAGI. Both 60 Vbeta primers and 13 Jbeta primers went into the PCR. Measured with immunoSEQ multiplex PCR; TCRdb has only the in-frame clones, and not every one. The data show some 200,000 clones, approximately 80% seen once. The TCR sequence derives from a woman aged 30 to 39 in good health and CMV-seronegative. Specimen: PBMCs. The chain joins TRBV6-5 to TRBJ1-5; D perhaps matches TRBD1 (5 bases). CDR3 residues: CASSYRRGQPQHF. As DNA, the CDR3 is TGTGCCAGCAGTTACAGGAGGGGCCAGCCCCAGCATTTT.